The 15 T cell receptor beta chains in this list originate from one sample, sequenced in a study of resident and recirculating memory T cells in vitiligo. Assay used: immunoSEQ multiplex PCR; TCRdb lists only in-frame clones, some missing. This table has 55,000 to 75,000 clones, approximately 89% appearing once. Sequencing used blood. These receptors were taken from a male donor with vitiligo.

This chain links TRBV10-3 with TRBJ2-2; 7 bases are a match to TRBD2. Germline V CDR1 and CDR2: ENHRY, SYGVKD. This CDR3 has 15 residues. J gave up 4 bases and V 7 bases, and 9 bases lay outside the gene matches. CDR3 amino acids: CAIMATERGTGELFF. CDR3 nucleotides: TGTGCCATCATGGCAACAGAGCGGGGCACCGGGGAGCTGTTTTTT.

V is TRBV6-5 and J is TRBJ1-2; the D gene is possibly TRBD1 (6 bases). The ends were cut back, 2 bases at V and 8 bases at J, with 9 bases in the middle. The germline V gene encodes CDR1 MNHEY and CDR2 SVGAGI. This CDR3 contains 12 residues. The CDR3 loop is CASSYTGSGYTF. The CDR3 region has the DNA TGTGCCAGCAGTTACACAGGGTCCGGCTACACCTTC.

This chain connects TRBV6-1 to TRBJ1-5; D not resolved. V lost 6 bases and J lost 0, with 12 bases in between. The CDR3 runs 15 residues. Germline V lookup: CDR1 MNHNS, CDR2 SASEGT. The CDR3 nucleotides read TGTGCCAGCAGCCCACAGATCTATAGCAATCAGCCCCAGCATTTT. This gives the protein CASSPQIYSNQPQHF.

This clone was seen only once. V usage is TRBV28 and J usage is TRBJ2-7; D call uncertain. Trimming shortened V by 3 bases and J by 2 bases, and 17 bases separated the two germline ends. Per the germline V gene, CDR1 is MDHEN and CDR2 is SYDVKM. The CDR3 consists of 16 residues. The CDR3 bases are TGTGCCAGCAGTTTCGTCCCGACTCCCCCAGCCTACGAGCAGTACTTC. Its protein is CASSFVPTPPAYEQYF.

The V gene is TRBV6-5, the J gene TRBJ2-1; 11 bases align to TRBD2. The CDR3 has 16 amino acids. The germline V gene has CDR1 MNHEY and CDR2 SVGAGI. With V trimmed by 4 bases and J by 4 bases, 6 bases remained unmatched. This chain's CDR3 is CASSSRLAGLYNEQFF. CDR3 sequence (DNA): TGTGCCAGCAGTTCCCGACTAGCGGGGCTATACAATGAGCAGTTCTTC.

This chain uses TRBV4-2 with TRBJ1-2; TRBD1 aligns across 8 bases. J gave up 6 bases and V 1 base, and 7 bases lay outside the gene matches. Germline V CDR1 and CDR2: LGHNA, YNFKEQ. The CDR3 has 15 amino acids. Written as DNA, the CDR3 is TGTGCCAGCAGCCAAGTCCAACAGGGGGGCAATGGCTACACCTTC. This translates into CASSQVQQGGNGYTF.

The V call is TRBV2, the J call TRBJ1-2, with 7 bases identical to TRBD1. Germline-derived CDR1 and CDR2 are SNHLY and FYNNEI. The length of the CDR3 is 14 residues. J was trimmed by 5 bases and V by 3 bases; bases with no gene match: 6. Here the CDR3 DNA reads TGTGCCAGCAGTGAGAAAGGGGGCTGGTATGGCTACACCTTC. Amino acid sequence: CASSEKGGWYGYTF.

With regard to this clone: At the DNA level, this CDR3 is encoded by other sequences in the same sample as well. The chain couples TRBV6-5 to TRBJ2-3, with 12 bases lining up with TRBD1. Germline loops: CDR1 MNHEY, CDR2 SVGAGI. The trim removed 6 bases at V and 4 bases at J, leaving 5 bases unmatched. The length of the CDR3 is 15 residues. CDR3 sequence (DNA): TGTGCCAGCAGCCGGGGACAGGGGGCCCCAGATACGCAGTATTTT. Amino acids: CASSRGQGAPDTQYF.

CDR3 sequence (DNA): TGCGCCAGCAGCCAGGTTGGGACAGGGCAGACCCAGTACTTC. This codes for CASSQVGTGQTQYF. The V and J genes are TRBV4-3 and TRBJ2-5, with 9 bases lining up with TRBD1. The V gene's germline CDR1 is LGHNA and CDR2 YSLEER. Trimming cost V 3 bases and J 6 bases; bases outside gene matches: 5. CDR3 size: 14 residues.

The rearrangement links TRBV9 to TRBJ2-3; 8 positions match TRBD2. The length of the CDR3 is 15 residues. The germline gives CDR1 SGDLS, CDR2 YYNGEE. Unmatched junction bases numbered 8, after V lost 4 bases and J lost 4 bases. The CDR3 nucleotides are TGTGCCAGCAGCTCCCGGGGGGGGGTTTCAGATACGCAGTATTTT. Translating gives CASSSRGGVSDTQYF.

The chain employs TRBV2 and TRBJ2-7; a weak D match, TRBD1 (6 bases). The CDR3 has 15 amino acids. Per the germline V gene, CDR1 is SNHLY and CDR2 is FYNNEI. Trimming stripped 9 bases from V and 0 bases from J, with 18 bases between. The CDR3, as DNA: TGTGCCAGTAAGGCTAATACAGGGAGCTCCTACGAGCAGTACTTC. Translated, it gives CASKANTGSSYEQYF.

The rearrangement links TRBV7-9 to TRBJ1-1; 7 bases agree with TRBD1. Germline CDR1 is SEHNR and CDR2 is FQNEAQ (reference sequence). V shed 7 bases, J shed 4 bases, and the junction held 12 bases outside the gene matches. The CDR3 is 15 residues long. This CDR3 is CASTNQQGLATEAFF. The CDR3 DNA follows: TGTGCCAGCACCAATCAACAGGGGTTGGCCACTGAAGCTTTCTTT.

This clone occurred once. V usage is TRBV5-5 and J usage is TRBJ1-5; D is undetermined. Germline V gives CDR1 SGHKS, CDR2 YYEKEE (reference sequence). V was cut by 0 bases and J by 4 bases, with 8 bases left in between. The CDR3 covers 14 residues. The CDR3 DNA reads TGTGCCAGCAGCTTGGGGGCAGGAAATCAGCCCCAGCATTTT. It codes for CASSLGAGNQPQHF. Using reference TRBV5-5 and TRBJ1-5 for the parts outside the CDR3, the full variable domain is DAGVTQSPTHLIKTRGQQVTLRCSPISGHKSVSWYQQVLGQGPQFIFQYYEKEERGRGNFPDRFSARQFPNYSSELNVNALLLGDSALYLCASSLGAGNQPQHFGDGTRLSIL.

As DNA, the CDR3 is TGTGCCAGCAGCTTAGCTCAGGGTGCTAATGAAAAACTGTTTTTT. Its translation is CASSLAQGANEKLFF. The V gene is TRBV5-6, the J gene TRBJ1-4; possible D gene TRBD1, 5 bases. Germline CDR1 is SGHDT and CDR2 is YYEEEE. V was pared by 2 bases and J by 3 bases, with 11 bases between. The CDR3 has 15 residues.

The chain couples TRBV28 to TRBJ1-2, with no clear D. CDR1 and CDR2 from the germline V gene are MDHEN and SYDVKM. Trimming stripped 4 bases from V and 7 bases from J, with 16 bases between. The CDR3 totals 14 residues. The CDR3 region has the DNA TGTGCCAGCAGTTCCTCCAACCGGGGTTTTGGCTACACCTTC. Protein: CASSSSNRGFGYTF.